The T cell receptor (beta chain) under discussion was sequenced for a study of cytomegalovirus exposure and HLA in healthy donors. Broader study findings: Fewer N-insertions (relative to the roughly 700-donor mean) were reportedly seen in an Asian-associated ancestry cluster in a later analysis. In a later analysis, the majority of CMV-associated beta chains seemingly showed HLA restriction.

A note on this clone: Its cognate antigen is unknown.

It was with 60 Vbeta and 13 Jbeta primers that the PCR ran. Measured with immunoSEQ multiplex PCR; TCRdb has only the in-frame clones, and not every one. The sample records around 150,000 clones, 60% to 85% being singletons. The germline V gene encodes CDR1 SGHNT and CDR2 YYREEE (reference sequence). J lost 2 bases, V lost 4 bases, and 4 bases had no gene match. This CDR3 contains 14 residues. The donors comprised healthy bone marrow donors. The clonotype originates from a man aged 50-59 years in good health and CMV-seropositive. The chain has TRBV5-4 and TRBJ1-2; 8 bases fit TRBD1. Sequencing was performed on PBMCs. The CDR3 region has the DNA TGTGCCAGCAGCCGAGGACAGGGCAACTATGGCTACACCTTC. This gives the protein CASSRGQGNYGYTF.